These 14 T cell receptor beta chains were all obtained from the same sample, sequenced in a study of blood T cell repertoires in COVID-19. The repertoire was sequenced with immunoSEQ multiplex PCR; TCRdb's copy has only in-frame clones and lacks some. Among around 120,000 clones listed, over 75% were seen once. Material for sequencing was peripheral blood. These receptors all stem from a man aged 50 to 59 with acute or convalescent COVID-19.

Comment on this clone: Different DNA sequences within this sample yield the same CDR3. V and J are TRBV5-1 and TRBJ2-1; 8 bases align to TRBD1. The V and J ends lost 3 bases and 0 bases, in that order; junction bases with no gene match: 2. Germline lookup yields CDR1 SGHRS and CDR2 YFSETQ. CDR3 length equals 15 residues. Here the CDR3 reads CASSSGQVSYNEQFF. The CDR3 coding sequence is TGCGCCAGCAGCTCGGGACAGGTCTCCTACAATGAGCAGTTCTTC.

The chain couples TRBV15 to TRBJ2-7; 13 bases are shared with TRBD2. The germline V gene encodes CDR1 LNHNV and CDR2 YYDKDF (reference sequence). V lost 4 bases and J lost 3; bases outside the gene matches: 6. The CDR3 consists of 16 residues. The CDR3 DNA reads TGTGCCACCAGCATACTAGCGGGAGGGCCCGGCTACGAGCAGTACTTC. Translated, it gives CATSILAGGPGYEQYF.

The chain employs TRBV28 and TRBJ2-3, with 8 bases aligning to TRBD1. The CDR3 loop spans 11 amino acids. Germline V lookup: CDR1 MDHEN, CDR2 SYDVKM. The ends lost 6 bases at V and 10 bases at J; junction bases unmatched: 3. The CDR3 sequence is CASRDRVAQYF. CDR3 bases: TGTGCCAGCAGGGACAGGGTTGCGCAGTATTTT.

V gene TRBV3-1 (or the pseudogene TRBV3-2) combines with J gene TRBJ2-1, with TRBD2 identical over 11 bases. The CDR3 loop spans 16 amino acids. Germline assignment: CDR1 LGHDT and CDR2 YNNKEL (reference sequence). J gave up 9 bases and V 1 base, and 8 bases lay outside the gene matches. CDR3 in DNA: TGTGCCAGCAGCCAAGGGCTTAGCGGGAGGGCCGGTGAGCAGTTCTTC. This sequence encodes CASSQGLSGRAGEQFF.

The chain has TRBV29-1 and TRBJ2-2; the D gene is possibly TRBD1 (8 bases). CDR1 is SQVTM and CDR2 is ANQGSEA in the germline V gene. The CDR3 spans 14 residues. V dropped 6 bases and J dropped 5 bases, with 16 bases sitting between them. The chain's CDR3 is CSVAGQGGTGELFF. The CDR3 DNA reads TGCAGCGTGGCCGGACAGGGAGGGACCGGGGAGCTGTTTTTT.

The CDR3 sequence is CASSRQGVGSGNEKLFF. CDR3 DNA: TGCGCCAGCAGCCGACAGGGGGTAGGGTCGGGTAATGAAAAACTGTTTTTT. The chain carries TRBV10-2 and TRBJ1-4, with 9 bases identical to TRBD1. Germline V lookup: CDR1 WSHSY, CDR2 SAAADI. The CDR3 runs to 17 residues. J gave up 4 bases and V 6 bases, and 12 bases lay outside the gene matches.

This chain connects TRBV11-2 to TRBJ1-1; D is possibly TRBD1 (6 bases). This CDR3 contains 15 residues. Trimming pared 5 bases from V and 2 bases from J, leaving 15 bases between. The germline gives CDR1 SGHAT, CDR2 FQNNGV. This CDR3 reads CASSHGGALNTEAFF. CDR3 nucleotides: TGTGCCAGCAGCCACGGGGGGGCCCTAAACACTGAAGCTTTCTTT.

The chain is built from TRBV6-2 or TRBV6-3 and TRBJ2-3; 10 bases fit TRBD2. The V gene's germline CDR1 is MNHEY and CDR2 SVGEGT. J lost 0 bases, V lost 5 bases, and 11 bases had no gene match. The CDR3 is 18 residues long. The CDR3 protein is CASSQIGLAAPSTDTQYF. In DNA form, the CDR3 reads TGTGCCAGCAGTCAAATAGGACTAGCGGCCCCTAGCACAGATACGCAGTATTTT.

V and J are TRBV28 and TRBJ1-5; weak D call: TRBD1 (5 bases). CDR3 length: 14 amino acids. Germline lookup yields CDR1 MDHEN and CDR2 SYDVKM. V lost 3 bases to trimming and J lost 4 bases, with 10 bases between them. This CDR3 is CASSFIGVNQPQHF. For the CDR3, the DNA is TGTGCCAGCAGTTTTATAGGGGTGAATCAGCCCCAGCATTTT. Filled out from reference TRBV28 and TRBJ1-5, the complete variable domain reads DVKVTQSSRYLVKRTGEKVFLECVQDMDHENMFWYRQDPGLGLRLIYFSYDVKMKEKGDIPEGYSVSREKKERFSLILESASTNQTSMYLCASSFIGVNQPQHFGDGTRLSIL.

This clone was counted only a few times. The V call is TRBV9, the J call TRBJ1-1; D possibly corresponds to TRBD1 (5 bases). Germline V gene lookup returns CDR1 SGDLS and CDR2 YYNGEE. The germline V and J ends were trimmed by 1 base and 5 bases, with 15 bases remaining between them. The CDR3 consists of 15 residues. The CDR3 reads CASSVKDGGITEAFF. The DNA of the CDR3 is TGTGCCAGCAGCGTAAAAGACGGGGGTATTACTGAAGCTTTCTTT. The whole variable domain, remainder taken from reference TRBV9 and TRBJ1-1, is DSGVTQTPKHLITATGQRVTLRCSPRSGDLSVYWYQQSLDQGLQFLIQYYNGEERAKGNILERFSAQQFPDLHSELNLSSLELGDSALYFCASSVKDGGITEAFFGQGTRLTVV.

The chain carries TRBV9 and TRBJ2-2; 7 positions match TRBD2. The CDR3 loop spans 15 amino acids. The germline gives CDR1 SGDLS, CDR2 YYNGEE. J gave up 1 base and V 4 bases, and 4 bases lay outside the gene matches. The CDR3 here is CASSPRELNTGELFF. The CDR3 DNA reads as TGTGCCAGCAGCCCGCGGGAGTTGAACACCGGGGAGCTGTTTTTT.

This chain links TRBV7-9 with TRBJ1-2, with TRBD1 matching 10 bases. Germline V gene lookup returns CDR1 SEHNR and CDR2 FQNEAQ (reference sequence). CDR3 size: 16 residues. The ends lost 0 bases at V and 8 bases at J; junction bases unmatched: 9. DNA for the CDR3: TGTGCCAGCAGCTTAGCGAAGTCCGGGACAGGGGACGGCTACACCTTC. Encoded protein: CASSLAKSGTGDGYTF. Full variable domain (rest looked up from reference TRBV7-9 and TRBJ1-2): DTGVSQNPRHKITKRGQNVTFRCDPISEHNRLYWYRQTLGQGPEFLTYFQNEAQLEKSRLLSDRFSAERPKGSFSTLEIQRTEQGDSAMYLCASSLAKSGTGDGYTFGSGTRLTVV.

This chain's CDR3 is CASSTGTGTNSPLHF. CDR3 DNA: TGTGCCAGCAGCACCGGGACAGGGACGAATTCACCCCTCCACTTT. The chain joins TRBV5-4 to TRBJ1-6, with 9 bases identical to TRBD1. Germline CDR1 reads SGHNT; CDR2 reads YYREEE (reference sequence). The CDR3 spans 15 residues. Trimming at V came to 4 bases and at J to 7 bases, leaving 6 bases not matched to a gene.

V gene TRBV30 combines with J gene TRBJ1-4; 9 nucleotides line up with TRBD1. Germline CDR1 and CDR2: GTSNPN and SVGIG (reference sequence). V shed 1 base, J shed 0 bases, and the junction held 12 bases outside the gene matches. The CDR3 covers 19 residues. DNA of the CDR3: TGTGCCTGGAGTGGAAAAACCGGGACAGGGTATGCAACTAATGAAAAACTGTTTTTT. This gives the protein CAWSGKTGTGYATNEKLFF.